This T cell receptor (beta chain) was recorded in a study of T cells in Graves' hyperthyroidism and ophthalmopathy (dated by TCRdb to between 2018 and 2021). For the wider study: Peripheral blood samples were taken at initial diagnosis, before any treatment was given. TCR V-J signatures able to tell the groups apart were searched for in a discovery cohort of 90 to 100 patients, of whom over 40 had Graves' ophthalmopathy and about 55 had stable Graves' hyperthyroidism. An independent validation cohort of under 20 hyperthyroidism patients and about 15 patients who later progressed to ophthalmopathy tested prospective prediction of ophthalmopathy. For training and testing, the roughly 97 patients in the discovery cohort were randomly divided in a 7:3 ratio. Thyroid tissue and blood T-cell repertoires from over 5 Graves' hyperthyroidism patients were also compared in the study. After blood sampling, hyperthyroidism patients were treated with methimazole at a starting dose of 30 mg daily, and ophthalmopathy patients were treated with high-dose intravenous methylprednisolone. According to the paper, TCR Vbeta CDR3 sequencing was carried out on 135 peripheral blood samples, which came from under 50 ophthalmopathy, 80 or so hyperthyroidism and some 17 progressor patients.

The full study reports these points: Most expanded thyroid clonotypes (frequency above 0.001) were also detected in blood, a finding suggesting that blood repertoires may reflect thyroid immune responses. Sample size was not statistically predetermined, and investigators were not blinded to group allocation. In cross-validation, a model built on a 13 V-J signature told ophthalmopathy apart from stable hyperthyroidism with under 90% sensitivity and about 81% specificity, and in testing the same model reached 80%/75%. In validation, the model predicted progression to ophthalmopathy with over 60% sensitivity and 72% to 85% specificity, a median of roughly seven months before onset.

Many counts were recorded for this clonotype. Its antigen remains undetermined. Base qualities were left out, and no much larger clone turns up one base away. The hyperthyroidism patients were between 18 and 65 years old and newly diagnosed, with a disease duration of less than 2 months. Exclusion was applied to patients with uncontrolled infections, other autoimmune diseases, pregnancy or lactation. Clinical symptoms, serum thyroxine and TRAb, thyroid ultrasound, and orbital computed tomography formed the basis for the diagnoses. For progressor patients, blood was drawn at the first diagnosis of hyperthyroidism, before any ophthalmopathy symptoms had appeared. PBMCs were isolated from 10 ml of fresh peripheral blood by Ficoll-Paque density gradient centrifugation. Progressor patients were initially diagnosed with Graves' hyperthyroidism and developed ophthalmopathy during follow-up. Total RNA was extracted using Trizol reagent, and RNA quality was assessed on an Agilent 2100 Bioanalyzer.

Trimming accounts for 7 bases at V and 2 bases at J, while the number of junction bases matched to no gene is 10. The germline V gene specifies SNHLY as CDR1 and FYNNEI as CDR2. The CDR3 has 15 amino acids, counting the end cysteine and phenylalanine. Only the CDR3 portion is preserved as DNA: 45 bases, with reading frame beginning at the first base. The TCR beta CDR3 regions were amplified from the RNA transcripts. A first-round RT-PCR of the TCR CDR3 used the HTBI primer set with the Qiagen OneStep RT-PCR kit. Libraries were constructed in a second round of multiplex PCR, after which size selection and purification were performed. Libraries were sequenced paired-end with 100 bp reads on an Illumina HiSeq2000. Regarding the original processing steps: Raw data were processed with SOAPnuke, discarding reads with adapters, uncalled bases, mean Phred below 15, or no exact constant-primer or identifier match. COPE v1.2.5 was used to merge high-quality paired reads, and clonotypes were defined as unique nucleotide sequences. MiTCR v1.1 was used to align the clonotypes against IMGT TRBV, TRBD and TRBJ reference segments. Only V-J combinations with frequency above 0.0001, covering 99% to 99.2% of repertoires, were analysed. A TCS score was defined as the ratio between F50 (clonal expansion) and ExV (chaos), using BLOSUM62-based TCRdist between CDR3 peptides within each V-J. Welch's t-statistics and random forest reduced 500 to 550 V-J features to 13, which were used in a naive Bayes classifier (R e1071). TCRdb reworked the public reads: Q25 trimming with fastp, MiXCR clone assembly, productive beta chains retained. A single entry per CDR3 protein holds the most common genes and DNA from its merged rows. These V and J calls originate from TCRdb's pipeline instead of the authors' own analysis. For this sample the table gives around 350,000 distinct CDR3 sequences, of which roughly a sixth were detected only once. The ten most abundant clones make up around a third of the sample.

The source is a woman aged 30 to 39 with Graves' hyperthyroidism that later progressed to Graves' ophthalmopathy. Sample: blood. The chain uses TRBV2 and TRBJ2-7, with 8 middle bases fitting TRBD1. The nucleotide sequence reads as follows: TGTGCCAGCACCGTCGGACAGGGCCTAACCTACGAGCAGTACTTC. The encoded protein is CASTVGQGLTYEQYF.